This TCR beta chain is from a study of cytomegalovirus exposure and HLA in healthy donors. The wider study: There were about 85 million unique TCRs (from HLA-typed donors) in an early data release.

Trimming cost V 1 base and J 0 bases, with 7 bases left between them. The CDR3 sequence is 15 residues long. In germline, CDR1 is SGHAT, CDR2 FQNNGV. Worth noting for this clone: Its specificity is unknown.

The PCR used 60 Vbeta and 13 Jbeta primers. Sequenced by immunoSEQ multiplex PCR; TCRdb stores in-frame clones only, minus some. The repertoire consists of 110,000 to 150,000 clones, with about four fifths occurring once and the leading ten covering around 4.3%. The study's findings and limits: In presence/absence analyses, roughly uniform sequencing depth across donors was assumed.

Sequencing was done on a sample of PBMCs. V gene TRBV11-2 combines with J gene TRBJ2-1, with D possibly matching TRBD2 (5 bases). The receptor was derived from a man aged 40-55 years in good health and CMV-seronegative. The CDR3 loop reads CASSLGGRSYNEQFF. The CDR3 region has the DNA TGTGCCAGCAGCTTAGGAGGGCGCTCCTACAATGAGCAGTTCTTC.